Here is one T cell receptor (beta chain) with its context. This record belongs to a study of blood T cell repertoires in COVID-19. CDR1 and CDR2 from the germline V gene are LNHDA and SQIVND (reference sequence). The V and J ends lost 3 bases and 5 bases respectively, with 17 bases between them. This CDR3 region has 16 residues. Authors' analysis steps: Using reference gene primer amplification, nucleated cell counts were estimated. The table came from immunoSEQ multiplex PCR; TCRdb's copy has only in-frame clones and leaves some out. D and trimming come from the DNA, and the V and J calls and clone size come from that table. The profile covers 200,000 to 250,000 clones, with roughly 90% appearing a single time and more than 5.5% taken by the ten largest.

V gene TRBV19 combines with J gene TRBJ2-1; possible D gene TRBD1, 6 bases. The sample comprised peripheral blood. This clonotype was obtained from a man in his 60s who had recovered from COVID-19. CDR3 sequence: CASSIIQGLGHNEQFF. CDR3 sequence (DNA): TGTGCCAGTAGTATCATACAGGGTCTGGGGCACAATGAGCAGTTCTTC.